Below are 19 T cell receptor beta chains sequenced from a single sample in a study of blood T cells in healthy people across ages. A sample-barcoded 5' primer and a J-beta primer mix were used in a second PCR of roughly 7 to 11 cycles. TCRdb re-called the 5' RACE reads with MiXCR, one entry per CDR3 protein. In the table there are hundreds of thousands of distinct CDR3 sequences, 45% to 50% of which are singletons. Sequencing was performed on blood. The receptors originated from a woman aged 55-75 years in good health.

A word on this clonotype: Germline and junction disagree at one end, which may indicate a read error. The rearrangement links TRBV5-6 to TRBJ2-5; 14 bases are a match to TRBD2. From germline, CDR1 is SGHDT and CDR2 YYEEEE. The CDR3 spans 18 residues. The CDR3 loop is CASSLRGTSGSKGETLYF. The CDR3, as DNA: TGTGCCAGCAGCTTGAGAGGGACTAGCGGGAGTAAGGGGGAGACCCTGTACTTC.

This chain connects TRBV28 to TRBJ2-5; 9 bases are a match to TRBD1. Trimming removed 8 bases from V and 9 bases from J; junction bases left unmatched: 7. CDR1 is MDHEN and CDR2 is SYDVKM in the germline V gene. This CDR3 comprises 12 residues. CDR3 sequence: CASYRTGAAQYF. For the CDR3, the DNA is TGTGCCAGCTATAGGACAGGGGCGGCCCAGTACTTC.

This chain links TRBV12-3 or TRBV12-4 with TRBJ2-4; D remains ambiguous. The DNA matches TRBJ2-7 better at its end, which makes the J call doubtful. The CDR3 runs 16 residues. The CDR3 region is CASSALAAPFSYEQYF. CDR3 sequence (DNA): TGTGCCAGCAGTGCCCTTGCGGCCCCCTTCTCCTACGAGCAGTACTTC.

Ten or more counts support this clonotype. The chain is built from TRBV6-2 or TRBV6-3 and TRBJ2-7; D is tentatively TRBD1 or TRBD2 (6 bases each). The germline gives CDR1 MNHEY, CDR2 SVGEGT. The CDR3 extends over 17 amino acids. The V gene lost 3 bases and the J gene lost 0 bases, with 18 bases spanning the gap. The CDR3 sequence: CASSYRLGGPSSYEQYF. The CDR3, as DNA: TGTGCCAGCAGTTATCGTCTTGGGGGGCCAAGCTCCTACGAGCAGTACTTC.

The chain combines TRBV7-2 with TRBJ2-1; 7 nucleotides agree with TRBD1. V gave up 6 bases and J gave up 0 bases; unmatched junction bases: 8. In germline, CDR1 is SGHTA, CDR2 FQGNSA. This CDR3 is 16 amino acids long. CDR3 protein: CASSPRTGGSYNEQFF. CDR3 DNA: TGTGCCAGCAGTCCAAGGACAGGAGGCTCCTACAATGAGCAGTTCTTC.

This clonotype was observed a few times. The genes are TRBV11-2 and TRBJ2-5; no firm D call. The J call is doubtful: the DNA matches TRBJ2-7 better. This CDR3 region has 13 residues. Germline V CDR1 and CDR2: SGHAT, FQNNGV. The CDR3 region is CASSLPRTPEQYF. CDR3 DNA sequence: TGTGCCAGCAGCCTCCCCCGTACTCCCGAGCAGTACTTC.

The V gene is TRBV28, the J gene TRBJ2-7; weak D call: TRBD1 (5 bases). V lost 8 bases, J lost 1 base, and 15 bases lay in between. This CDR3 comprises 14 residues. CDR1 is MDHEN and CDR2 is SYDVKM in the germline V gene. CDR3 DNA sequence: TGTGCCAGCCATGAGACAGACCGTTCCTACGAGCAGTACTTC. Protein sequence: CASHETDRSYEQYF. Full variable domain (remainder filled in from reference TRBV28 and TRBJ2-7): DVKVTQSSRYLVKRTGEKVFLECVQDMDHENMFWYRQDPGLGLRLIYFSYDVKMKEKGDIPEGYSVSREKKERFSLILESASTNQTSMYLCASHETDRSYEQYFGPGTRLTVT.

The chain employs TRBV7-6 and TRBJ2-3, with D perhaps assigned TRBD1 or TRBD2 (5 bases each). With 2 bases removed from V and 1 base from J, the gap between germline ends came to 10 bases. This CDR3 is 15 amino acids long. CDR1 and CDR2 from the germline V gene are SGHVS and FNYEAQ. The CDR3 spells CASSLWGSRTDTQYF. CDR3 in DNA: TGTGCCAGCAGCTTATGGGGGAGTCGCACAGATACGCAGTATTTT.

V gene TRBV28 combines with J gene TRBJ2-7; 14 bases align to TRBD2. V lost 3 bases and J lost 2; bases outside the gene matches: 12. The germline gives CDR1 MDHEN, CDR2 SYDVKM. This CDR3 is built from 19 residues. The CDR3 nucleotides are TGTGCCAGCAGTTTCCTAATGGGACTAGCGGGAGAGTCCACCTACGAGCAGTACTTC. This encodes CASSFLMGLAGESTYEQYF. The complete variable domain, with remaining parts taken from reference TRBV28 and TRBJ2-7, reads DVKVTQSSRYLVKRTGEKVFLECVQDMDHENMFWYRQDPGLGLRLIYFSYDVKMKEKGDIPEGYSVSREKKERFSLILESASTNQTSMYLCASSFLMGLAGESTYEQYFGPGTRLTVT.

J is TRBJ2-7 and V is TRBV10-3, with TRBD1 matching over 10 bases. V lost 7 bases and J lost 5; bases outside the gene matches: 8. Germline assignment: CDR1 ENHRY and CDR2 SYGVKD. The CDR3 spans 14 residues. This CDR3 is CAITMDRGYNEQYF. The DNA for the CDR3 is TGTGCCATCACGATGGACAGGGGGTACAACGAGCAGTACTTC.

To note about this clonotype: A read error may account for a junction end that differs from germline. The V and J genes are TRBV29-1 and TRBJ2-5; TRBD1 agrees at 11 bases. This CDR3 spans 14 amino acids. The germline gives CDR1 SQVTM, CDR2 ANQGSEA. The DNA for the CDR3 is TGTAGCGCCGGGAAGGACAGGGGGCGGGAGACCCAGTACTTC. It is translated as CSAGKDRGRETQYF.

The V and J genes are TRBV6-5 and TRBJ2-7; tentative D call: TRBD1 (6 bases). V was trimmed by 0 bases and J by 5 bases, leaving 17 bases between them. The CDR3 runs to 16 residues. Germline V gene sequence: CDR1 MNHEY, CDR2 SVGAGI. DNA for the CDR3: TGTGCCAGCAGTTACTCCCCCGACAGGAAAGTCCACGAGCAGTACTTC. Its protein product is CASSYSPDRKVHEQYF.

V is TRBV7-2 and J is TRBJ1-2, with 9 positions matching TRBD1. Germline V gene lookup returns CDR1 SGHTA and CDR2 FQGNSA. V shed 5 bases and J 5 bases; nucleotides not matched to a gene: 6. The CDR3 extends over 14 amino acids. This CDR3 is CASSPRTGDYGYTF. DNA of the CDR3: TGTGCCAGCAGCCCCCGGACAGGGGATTATGGCTACACCTTC.

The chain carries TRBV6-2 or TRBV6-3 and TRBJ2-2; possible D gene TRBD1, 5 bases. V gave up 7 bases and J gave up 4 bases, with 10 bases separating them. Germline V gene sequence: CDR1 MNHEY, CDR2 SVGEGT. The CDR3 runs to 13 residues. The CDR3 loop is CASMNRPTGELFF. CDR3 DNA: TGTGCCAGCATGAACAGGCCCACCGGGGAGCTGTTTTTT.

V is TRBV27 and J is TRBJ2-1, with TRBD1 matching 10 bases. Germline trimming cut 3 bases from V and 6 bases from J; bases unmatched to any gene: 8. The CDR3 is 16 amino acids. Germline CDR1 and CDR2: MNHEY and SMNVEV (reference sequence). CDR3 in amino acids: CASSLWTGGAGNEQFF. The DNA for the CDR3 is TGTGCCAGCAGTTTGTGGACAGGGGGAGCTGGCAATGAGCAGTTCTTC.

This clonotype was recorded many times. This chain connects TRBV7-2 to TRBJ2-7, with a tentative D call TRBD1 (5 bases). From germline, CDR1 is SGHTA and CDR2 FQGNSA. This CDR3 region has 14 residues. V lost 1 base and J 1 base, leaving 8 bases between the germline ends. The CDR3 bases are TGTGCCAGCAGCTTAGAGTCAGGGTCCTACGAGCAGTACTTC. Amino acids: CASSLESGSYEQYF.

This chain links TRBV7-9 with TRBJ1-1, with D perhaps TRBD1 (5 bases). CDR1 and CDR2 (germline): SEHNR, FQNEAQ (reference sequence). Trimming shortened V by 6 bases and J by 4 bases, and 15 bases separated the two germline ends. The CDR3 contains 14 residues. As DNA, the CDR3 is TGTGCCAGCAGAAAAGACAGTGGGGGCACTGAAGCTTTCTTT. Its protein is CASRKDSGGTEAFF.

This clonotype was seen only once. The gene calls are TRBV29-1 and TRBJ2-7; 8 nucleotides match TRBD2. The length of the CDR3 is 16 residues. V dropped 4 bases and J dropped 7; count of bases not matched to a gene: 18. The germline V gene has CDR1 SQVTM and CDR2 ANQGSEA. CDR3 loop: CSVVWLAGYSYNEQYF. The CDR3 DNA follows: TGCAGCGTTGTTTGGCTAGCGGGTTACTCCTACAATGAGCAGTACTTC.

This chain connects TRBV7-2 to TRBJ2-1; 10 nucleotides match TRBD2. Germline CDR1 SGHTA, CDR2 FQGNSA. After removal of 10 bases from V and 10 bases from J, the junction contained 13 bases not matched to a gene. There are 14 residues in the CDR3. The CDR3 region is CATLYQRGGREQFF. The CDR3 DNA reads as TGTGCCACCCTTTATCAGCGGGGGGGTCGGGAGCAGTTCTTC.